Included here is one T cell receptor (beta chain) sequence, with context. TCRdb's copy holds only in-frame clones and misses some; the assay was immunoSEQ multiplex PCR. This sample has almost 500,000 clones; 88% occur once, and the top ten carry 6.5% to 9.5%. These data are taken from a study of blood T cell repertoires in COVID-19. The germline CDR1 and CDR2 sequences are KGHDR and SFDVKD. The V end was cut by 4 bases, the J end by 2 bases, with 8 bases between. The CDR3 contains 14 residues. The sample taken for sequencing was PBMCs or T cells enriched from blood (not recorded which). The chain recombines TRBV24-1 with TRBJ1-5; D unresolved. This sequence was found in a woman in her sixties who had recovered from COVID-19. The CDR3 DNA is TGTGCCACCAGTGAACCGCCGGGCAATCAGCCCCAGCATTTT. Residues: CATSEPPGNQPQHF.